Following are 10 T cell receptor beta chains from one sample sequenced in a study of tumor-infiltrating lymphocytes in primary liver carcinoma. Unsorted whole blood supplied the blood RNA, and germline DNA was isolated too. Priming with a constant-region primer yielded TCR beta cDNA from roughly 490 ng total RNA. Investigators got TCR beta libraries out of three nested multiplex PCR rounds, done with slightly modified ARM-PCR. Both of the initial two PCR rounds ran for around 9 cycles and employed TRBV1-TRBV30 forward primers alongside a C-beta reverse primer. TCRdb passed the multiplex PCR reads through MiXCR, listing each CDR3 protein once. The sample records hundreds of thousands of distinct CDR3 sequences, roughly 60% being singletons. Sequenced input: peripheral blood. All receptors come from a woman between 25 and 40 years old with primary liver carcinoma and hepatitis B virus infection.

Many counts were recorded for this clonotype. This chain joins TRBV29-1 and TRBJ2-3; D possibly uses TRBD1 or TRBD2 (5 bases each). V dropped 2 bases and J dropped 0 bases, with 12 bases sitting between them. Germline loops: CDR1 SQVTM, CDR2 ANQGSEA. The CDR3 runs 15 residues. The CDR3 region has the DNA TGCAGCGTTGAAAGTTGGGGGTCTAGCACAGATACGCAGTATTTT. This translates into CSVESWGSSTDTQYF.

The chain links TRBV28 to TRBJ1-1; weak D call: TRBD1 (5 bases). The CDR3 is 15 amino acids. V was shortened by 6 bases and J by 1 base, with 15 bases between the two germline ends. CDR1 and CDR2 from the germline V gene are MDHEN and SYDVKM. DNA for the CDR3: TGTGCCAGCAGACCCTTAGACAGACCGAACACTGAAGCTTTCTTT. It translates to CASRPLDRPNTEAFF.

This clonotype was seen many times. This sequence joins TRBV12-3 or TRBV12-4 and TRBJ1-2; 7 bases agree with TRBD1. The CDR3 covers 16 residues. V was pared by 2 bases and J by 2 bases, with 8 bases of the junction left unmatched. The CDR3 spells CASSLPPGTANYGYTF. CDR3 in DNA: TGTGCCAGCAGTTTACCTCCGGGGACAGCCAACTATGGCTACACCTTC.

This clonotype was found a few times. Since a much larger clone is just one base distant, this may be a read error. This chain joins TRBV29-1 and TRBJ2-4, with 9 bases fitting TRBD1. The CDR3 contains 16 residues. Germline V gene sequence: CDR1 SQVTM, CDR2 ANQGSEA. V was clipped by 5 bases and J by 0 bases; unmatched bases: 8. The CDR3 loop reads CSVRDRERLAKNIQYF. CDR3 nucleotides: TGCAGCGTTCGGGACAGGGAGCGGCTAGCCAAAAACATTCAGTACTTC.

In its sample, this clonotype was seen once. The junction shows a germline mismatch at one end, possibly a read error. The gene calls are TRBV13 and TRBJ1-1, with D possibly matching TRBD1 (5 bases). CDR1 PRHDT and CDR2 FYEKMQ come from the germline V gene (reference sequence). The CDR3 extends over 17 amino acids. CDR3 protein: CASSLAWQGGVNTEASF. DNA for the CDR3: TGTGCCAGCAGCCTAGCTTGGCAGGGTGGAGTGAACACTGAAGCTTCCTTT.

Details on this clonotype: This sequence may be a read error, since a much larger clone differs from it by one base. The chain links TRBV29-1 to TRBJ1-5; 7 positions match TRBD1. Germline CDR1 SQVTM, CDR2 ANQGSEA. The CDR3 loop spans 13 amino acids. The CDR3 here is CSVSWDSNQPQQF. The CDR3 coding sequence is TGCAGCGTATCGTGGGACAGCAATCAGCCCCAGCAATTT.

V and J are TRBV5-6 and TRBJ1-1; tentatively, D is TRBD1 (5 bases). The CDR3 has 15 residues. The V gene's germline CDR1 is SGHDT and CDR2 YYEEEE. The V end was cut by 0 bases, the J end by 6 bases, with 15 bases between. The CDR3 DNA is TGTGCCAGCAGCTTGGTGGGGGAGGTGAGCGCTGAAGCTTTCTTT. Its translation is CASSLVGEVSAEAFF.

Note on this clonotype: Since a much larger clone is just one base distant, this may be a read error. This rearrangement joins TRBV29-1 to TRBJ2-1; D remains unclear. Germline V gene lookup returns CDR1 SQVTM and CDR2 ANQGSEA. This CDR3 region has 14 residues. The V end lost 0 bases, the J end lost 2 bases, and 8 bases lay between the germline ends. CDR3 region: CSVEDAAAYNEQFF. The CDR3 DNA sequence: TGCAGCGTTGAAGATGCAGCTGCCTACAATGAGCAGTTCTTC.

V is TRBV10-2 and J is TRBJ2-5; 7 positions match TRBD2. The germline CDR1 and CDR2 sequences are WSHSY and SAAADI. The CDR3 runs 16 residues. With 5 bases clipped from V and 2 bases from J, the junction kept 11 bases outside the gene matches. CDR3 DNA: TGCGCCAGCAGTCTCAATCAGGGAGGGCGGCAAGAGACCCAGTACTTC. Translating gives CASSLNQGGRQETQYF.

On this clonotype: It may be a read error: a sequence one base away is much more abundant. V gene TRBV12-5 combines with J gene TRBJ1-2; D is ambiguous. This CDR3 has 14 residues. In germline, CDR1 is LGHNT, CDR2 FRNRAP. The CDR3 nucleotides are TGTACTAGTGGTCCCCCCGGGCTTAACTATGGCTACACCTTC. Its translation: CTSGPPGLNYGYTF.